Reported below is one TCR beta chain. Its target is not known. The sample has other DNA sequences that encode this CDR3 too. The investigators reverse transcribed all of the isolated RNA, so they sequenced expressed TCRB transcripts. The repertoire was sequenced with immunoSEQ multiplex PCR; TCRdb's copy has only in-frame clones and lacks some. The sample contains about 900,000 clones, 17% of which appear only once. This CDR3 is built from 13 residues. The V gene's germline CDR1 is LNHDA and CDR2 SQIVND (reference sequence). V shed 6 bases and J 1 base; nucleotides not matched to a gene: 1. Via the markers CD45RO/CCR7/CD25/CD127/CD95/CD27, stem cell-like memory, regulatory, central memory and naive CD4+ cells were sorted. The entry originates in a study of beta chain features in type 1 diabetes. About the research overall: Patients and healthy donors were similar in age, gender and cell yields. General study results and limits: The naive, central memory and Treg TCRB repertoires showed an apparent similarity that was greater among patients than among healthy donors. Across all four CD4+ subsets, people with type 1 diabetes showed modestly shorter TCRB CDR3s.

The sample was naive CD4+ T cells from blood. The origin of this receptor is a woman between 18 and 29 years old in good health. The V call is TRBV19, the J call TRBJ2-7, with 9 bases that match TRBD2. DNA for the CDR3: TGTGCCAGTAGCCTAGCGGGGTCCTACGAGCAGTACTTC. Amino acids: CASSLAGSYEQYF.